These T cell receptor beta chains were read from a single sample in a study of regulatory T cells in long-lasting Graves disease. TCRdb itself ran the multiplex PCR reads through MiXCR, one entry per CDR3 protein. The sample has hundreds of thousands of distinct CDR3 sequences; around 21% are singletons. This sample comprised peripheral blood mononuclear cells (PBMCs), obtained when the disease was refractory, from a patient treated with antithyroid drugs. The receptors here all came from a female donor with Graves disease. CDR3s include the opening cysteine and the closing phenylalanine or tryptophan. D genes are given only for firm matches. Clone size is stated in some rows and not others, as once, few, many or a class when expanded.

J gene: TRBJ2-5; clone size: NA; D gene: TRBD1; V gene: TRBV5-1; CDR3 DNA: TGCGCCAGCAGCTTGACGGGGACAGGGAGGCAAGAGACCCAGTACTTC; CDR3 protein: CASSLTGTGRQETQYF
J gene: TRBJ1-1; clone size: few; D gene: NA; V gene: TRBV19; CDR3 DNA: TGTGCCAGTACCCCAGGGTACATGAACACTGAAGCTTTCTTT; CDR3 protein: CASTPGYMNTEAFF
J gene: TRBJ1-1; clone size: many; D gene: NA; V gene: TRBV6-1; CDR3 DNA: TGTGCCAGCAGTCCCAGGGTACGCACTGAAGCTTTCTTT; CDR3 protein: CASSPRVRTEAFF
J gene: TRBJ1-5; clone size: many; D gene: TRBD1; V gene: TRBV29-1; CDR3 DNA: TGCAGCGCTGGACAGGGGGGTAGCAATCAGCCCCAGCATTTT; CDR3 protein: CSAGQGGSNQPQHF
J gene: TRBJ2-5; clone size: many; D gene: NA; V gene: TRBV18; CDR3 DNA: TGTGCCAGCTCAGCCACCCACGGACGAGAGACCCAGTACTTC; CDR3 protein: CASSATHGRETQYF
J gene: TRBJ2-7; clone size: many; D gene: TRBD2; V gene: TRBV20-1; CDR3 DNA: TGCAGTGCTAGGGGACTAGCGGGCTTCACCGAGCAGTACTTC; CDR3 protein: CSARGLAGFTEQYF
J gene: TRBJ2-2; clone size: many; D gene: TRBD1; V gene: TRBV6-5; CDR3 DNA: TGTGCCAGCAGTTACCCCCGGACAGGGGGTGGAATCGGGGAGCTGTTTTTT; CDR3 protein: CASSYPRTGGGIGELFF
J gene: TRBJ1-2; clone size: NA; D gene: NA; V gene: TRBV6-1; CDR3 DNA: TGTGCCAGCAGCGAACAGGGCGGGTTTGGCTACACCTTC; CDR3 protein: CASSEQGGFGYTF
J gene: TRBJ1-2; clone size: many; D gene: TRBD1; V gene: TRBV7-6; CDR3 DNA: TGTGCCAGCAGCTTAGCGCCGGGACAGGGTTTAGGGAACTATGGCTACACCTTC; CDR3 protein: CASSLAPGQGLGNYGYTF
J gene: TRBJ2-2; clone size: few; D gene: NA; V gene: TRBV12-5; CDR3 DNA: TGTGCTAGTGGTTTGGACCTCAGGAGAAACACCGGGGAGCTGTTTTTT; CDR3 protein: CASGLDLRRNTGELFF
J gene: TRBJ2-5; clone size: few; D gene: NA; V gene: TRBV6-9; CDR3 DNA: TGTGCCAGCAGTTACAGCAGGGTCGAAGAGACCCAGTACTTC; CDR3 protein: CASSYSRVEETQYF
J gene: TRBJ1-2; clone size: few; D gene: TRBD1; V gene: TRBV4-1; CDR3 DNA: TGCGCCAGCAGCCAAGACGTATCAACCACAGGGGGCTATGGCTACACCTTC; CDR3 protein: CASSQDVSTTGGYGYTF
J gene: TRBJ1-1; clone size: NA; D gene: NA; V gene: TRBV7-9; CDR3 DNA: TGTGCCAGCAGCACGACAAGGACCATGAACACTAAAGCTTTCTTT; CDR3 protein: CASSTTRTMNTKAFF
J gene: TRBJ2-7; clone size: few; D gene: NA; V gene: TRBV30; CDR3 DNA: TGTGCCTGGTCCTCAGGACCCTACGAGCAGTACTTC; CDR3 protein: CAWSSGPYEQYF
J gene: TRBJ2-4; clone size: NA; D gene: TRBD2; V gene: TRBV20-1; CDR3 DNA: TGCAGCCAAAAGGGGCTAGCGGGAGGGCCGAAAAACATTCAGTACTTC; CDR3 protein: CSQKGLAGGPKNIQYF
J gene: TRBJ1-5; clone size: many; D gene: NA; V gene: TRBV27; CDR3 DNA: TGTGCCAGCAGTTACACCCGGGTTCAGCCCCAGCATTTT; CDR3 protein: CASSYTRVQPQHF